This TCR beta chain came from a study of blood T cell repertoires in COVID-19. Clones were read by immunoSEQ multiplex PCR, and TCRdb kept only the in-frame ones, dropping some. The sample includes 300,000 to 450,000 clones, 70% to 90% of them seen just once. Germline CDR1 and CDR2: SGHTA and FQGNSA. Losses at the gene ends were 6 bases for V and 3 bases for J; bases not matched to a gene: 7. CDR3 size: 15 residues. Sequencing used PBMCs or T cells enriched from blood (not recorded which). This chain connects TRBV7-2 to TRBJ2-3; 9 positions agree with TRBD2. The receptor comes from a woman aged 18 to 35 who had recovered from COVID-19. This CDR3 reads CASSKAGGGTDTQYF. CDR3 coding DNA: TGTGCCAGCAGTAAAGCGGGGGGAGGGACAGATACGCAGTATTTT.